The present T cell receptor (beta chain) was sequenced within a study of blood T cell repertoires in COVID-19. Study-wide background: Donors in the United States, Italy and Spain gave samples during acute or convalescent COVID-19. PBMCs, B-cell-depleted T cells, or T cells were the source of the cDNA or gDNA that made up the material.

Original handling: From reference gene primer amplification, estimates of nucleated cell counts were derived. TCRdb keeps only in-frame clones here, not all; method: immunoSEQ multiplex PCR. V and J calls and clone size come straight from that table; D and trimming were deduced from the DNA. The sample contains 15,000 to 20,000 clones, over 70% of which appear only once. The CDR3 consists of 16 residues. V gave up 0 bases and J gave up 10 bases; unmatched junction bases: 10. Germline assignment: CDR1 SGHNT and CDR2 YYREEE (reference sequence). The chain combines TRBV5-4 with TRBJ2-1; TRBD2 aligns across 10 bases. The source is a man at least 80 years old with acute or convalescent COVID-19. Sample: peripheral blood. CDR3: CASSLDIAGGSREQFF. For the CDR3, the DNA is TGTGCCAGCAGCTTGGATATAGCGGGGGGATCTCGGGAGCAGTTCTTC.